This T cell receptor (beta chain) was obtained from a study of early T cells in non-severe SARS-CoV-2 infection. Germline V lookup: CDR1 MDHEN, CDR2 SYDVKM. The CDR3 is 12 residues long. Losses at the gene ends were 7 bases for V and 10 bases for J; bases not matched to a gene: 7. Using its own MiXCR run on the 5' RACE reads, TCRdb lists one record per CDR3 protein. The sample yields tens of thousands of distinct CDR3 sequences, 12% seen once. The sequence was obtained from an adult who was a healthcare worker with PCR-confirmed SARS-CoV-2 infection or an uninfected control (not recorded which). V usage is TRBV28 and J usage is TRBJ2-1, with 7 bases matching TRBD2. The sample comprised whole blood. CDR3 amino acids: CASTRLRGEQFF. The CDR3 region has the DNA TGTGCCAGCACCCGATTGCGGGGGGAGCAGTTCTTC.